This T cell receptor (beta chain) was sequenced during a study of CD8 T cells in ankylosing spondylitis. Study findings and constraints: Made up of several highly homologous variants, a TCR beta motif appeared characteristic of ankylosing spondylitis blood.

As regards this clonotype: Its target is not known.

TCRdb called the 5' RACE reads again in MiXCR, with one record for every CDR3 protein. The table lists about 540,000 distinct CDR3 sequences, 12% of them singletons. CDR3 length: 17 residues. Germline assignment: CDR1 SGHDT and CDR2 YYEEEE. V dropped 6 bases and J dropped 1 base, with 20 bases sitting between them. The clonotype comes from a male donor with ankylosing spondylitis. The chain combines TRBV5-6 with TRBJ1-5; perhaps TRBD1 as D (6 bases). The sample comprised blood, either unsorted or a sorted T cell fraction (not recorded which). CDR3: CASTFWGGLRSNQPQHF. For the CDR3, the DNA is TGTGCCAGCACCTTCTGGGGGGGCCTGAGGAGCAATCAGCCCCAGCATTTT. The whole variable domain, filled in from reference TRBV5-6 and TRBJ1-5, reads DAGVTQSPTHLIKTRGQQVTLRCSPKSGHDTVSWYQQALGQGPQFIFQYYEEEERQRGNFPDRFSGHQFPNYSSELNVNALLLGDSALYLCASTFWGGLRSNQPQHFGDGTRLSIL.